The 32 T cell receptor beta chains in this list originate from one sample, sequenced in a study of T-cell memory formation after mild COVID-19. TCRdb redid the calling of the 5' RACE reads with MiXCR, one entry per CDR3 protein. Here the sample spans under 450,000 distinct CDR3 sequences, about a quarter being singletons. The sequenced sample was PBMCs or a T cell subset sorted from them (not recorded which). The receptors come from an adult woman who had mild COVID-19 (a few samples of this study predate the infection). Cell type and time point are not known.

The chain couples TRBV20-1 to TRBJ2-7; no clear D. The V end was cut by 4 bases, the J end by 5 bases, with 12 bases between. The CDR3 spans 12 residues. Germline V lookup: CDR1 DFQATT, CDR2 SNEGSKA (reference sequence). The CDR3 bases are TGCAGTGCTACGGTCCGGTCCCACGAGCAGTACTTC. Protein sequence: CSATVRSHEQYF.

The table lists this clonotype with a few counts. This chain connects TRBV24-1 to TRBJ2-2, with D unclear. The V end was cut by 6 bases, the J end by 3 bases, with 7 bases between. Germline CDR1 KGHDR, CDR2 SFDVKD. The CDR3 covers 13 residues. Here the CDR3 reads CATSRLDTGELFF. DNA for the CDR3: TGTGCCACCAGTCGCTTGGACACCGGGGAGCTGTTTTTT.

There are many counts of this clonotype. CDR3 bases: TGTGCCAGCAGTTACCTGCCCGGGACAAACAATGAGCAGTTCTTC. This sequence encodes CASSYLPGTNNEQFF. The chain has TRBV6-6 and TRBJ2-1, with a possible D match to TRBD1 (6 bases). Trimming pared 2 bases from V and 5 bases from J, leaving 13 bases between. The CDR3 runs to 15 residues. CDR1 is MNHNY, CDR2 SVGAGI, per germline (reference sequence).

This chain uses TRBV19 with TRBJ2-7; TRBD2 might be the D (5 bases). Germline values: CDR1 LNHDA, CDR2 SQIVND (reference sequence). The CDR3 runs to 13 residues. Deletions cut 5 bases from V and 1 base from J, with 9 bases between. The CDR3 bases are TGTGCCAGTAGTGTTAGCGTTTCCTACGAGCAGTACTTC. Protein product: CASSVSVSYEQYF.

This chain uses TRBV7-9 with TRBJ2-2; tentatively, D is TRBD1 or TRBD2 (6 bases each). Trimming removed 4 bases at V and 1 base at J, with 13 bases between. The germline V gene has CDR1 SEHNR and CDR2 FQNEAQ (reference sequence). The CDR3 contains 16 residues. The CDR3 DNA reads as TGTGCCAGCAGCTCCCAAGGGGGGTTGAACACCGGGGAGCTGTTTTTT. Its translation is CASSSQGGLNTGELFF.

The V gene is TRBV7-3, the J gene TRBJ2-3; no reliable D call. This CDR3 comprises 13 residues. V was clipped by 2 bases and J by 4 bases, with 7 bases between them. The germline CDR1 and CDR2 sequences are SGHTA and FQGTGA. The CDR3 DNA sequence: TGTGCCAGCAGCTTATATCCACCAGATACGCAGTATTTT. It is translated as CASSLYPPDTQYF. Variable domain in full (rest from reference TRBV7-3 and TRBJ2-3): GAGVSQTPSNKVTEKGKYVELRCDPISGHTALYWYRQSLGQGPEFLIYFQGTGAADDSGLPNDRFFAVRPEGSVSTLKIQRTERGDSAVYLCASSLYPPDTQYFGPGTRLTVL.

This clonotype was detected ten times or more. The CDR3 coding sequence is TGTGCCAGCCTACCCCGCGTGGACAGCACAGATACGCAGTATTTT. Translated: CASLPRVDSTDTQYF. The chain is built from TRBV11-2 and TRBJ2-3; D is unresolved. Deletions cut 8 bases from V and 0 bases from J, with 15 bases between. Per germline, CDR1 SGHAT and CDR2 FQNNGV. The CDR3 is 15 residues long.

The chain has TRBV5-5 and TRBJ2-3; 8 nucleotides agree with TRBD1. Germline V CDR1 and CDR2: SGHKS, YYEKEE (reference sequence). This CDR3 is built from 15 residues. V lost 0 bases, J lost 6 bases, and 6 bases stayed unmatched. In DNA form, the CDR3 reads TGTGCCAGCAGCTTGGGGCAGGGGGCGTGGGATACGCAGTATTTT. Amino acid sequence: CASSLGQGAWDTQYF.

The chain combines TRBV5-5 with TRBJ2-1; TRBD1 aligns across 9 bases. V lost 2 bases to trimming and J lost 2 bases; unmatched junction nucleotides: 8. This CDR3 comprises 17 residues. Germline-derived CDR1 and CDR2 are SGHKS and YYEKEE (reference sequence). The CDR3 coding sequence is TGTGCCAGCAGCTTCCAGGGGACAGGGAGCACCTACAATGAGCAGTTCTTC. This translates into CASSFQGTGSTYNEQFF.

A few counts support this clonotype. This rearrangement joins TRBV3-1 to TRBJ2-3; a possible D gene is TRBD2 (6 bases). The V end was cut by 7 bases, the J end by 0 bases, with 14 bases between. Germline CDR1 and CDR2: LGHDT and YNNKEL (reference sequence). This CDR3 spans 15 amino acids. The CDR3 spells CASTSFGGSTDTQYF. CDR3 coding DNA: TGTGCCAGCACCTCCTTCGGGGGAAGCACAGATACGCAGTATTTT.

This sequence joins TRBV25-1 and TRBJ2-7; either TRBD1 or TRBD2 may supply D (5 bases each). CDR1 is MGHDK and CDR2 is SYGVNS in the germline V gene. The V and J ends lost 1 base and 6 bases respectively, with 13 bases between them. The CDR3 runs 14 residues. The DNA for the CDR3 is TGTGCCAGCAGTGAATCGGGAAGGGGTGGCGAGCAGTACTTC. This translates into CASSESGRGGEQYF.

The chain employs TRBV11-3 and TRBJ2-1, with 8 bases fitting TRBD1. This CDR3 region has 14 residues. Germline V gene lookup returns CDR1 SGHNT and CDR2 YENEEA. V shed 8 bases, J shed 8 bases, and the junction held 11 bases outside the gene matches. For the CDR3, the DNA is TGTGCCAGCGTCGATTATGACAGGGGCGATGAGCAGTTCTTC. This gives the protein CASVDYDRGDEQFF.

The gene calls are TRBV19 and TRBJ2-5; the match to TRBD2 covers 8 bases. The CDR3 has 12 residues. Germline V gene lookup returns CDR1 LNHDA and CDR2 SQIVND (reference sequence). V lost 4 bases, J lost 13 bases, and 8 bases stayed unmatched. The CDR3 protein is CASSNRAGERYF. The CDR3 coding sequence is TGTGCCAGTAGTAACCGAGCGGGGGAACGGTACTTC.

At least ten counts were recorded for this clonotype. The gene calls are TRBV29-1 and TRBJ1-1, with no clear D. The length of the CDR3 is 11 residues. Trimming cost V 8 bases and J 3 bases, with 10 bases left between them. The germline V gene encodes CDR1 SQVTM and CDR2 ANQGSEA. CDR3 loop: CSPGGYTEAFF. The CDR3 bases are TGCAGCCCGGGTGGTTACACTGAAGCTTTCTTT. Supplemented by reference TRBV29-1 and TRBJ1-1, the full variable domain reads SAVISQKPSRDICQRGTSLTIQCQVDSQVTMMFWYRQQPGQSLTLIATANQGSEATYESGFVIDKFPISRPNLTFSTLTVSNMSPEDSSIYLCSPGGYTEAFFGQGTRLTVV.

This clonotype was picked up a small number of times. Here the CDR3 reads CASSLDQAYEQYF. As DNA, the CDR3 is TGTGCCAGCAGCTTAGATCAGGCCTACGAGCAGTACTTC. V gene TRBV7-2 combines with J gene TRBJ2-7; no reliable D call. CDR1 is SGHTA, CDR2 FQGNSA, per germline. The CDR3 has 13 residues. Trimming stripped 1 base from V and 2 bases from J, with 6 bases between.

This sequence joins TRBV12-3 or TRBV12-4 and TRBJ2-5; possible D gene TRBD2, 5 bases. The CDR3 spans 14 residues. Trimming cost V 5 bases and J 4 bases, with 14 bases left between them. CDR3 residues: CASSLSTAGETQYF. DNA for the CDR3: TGTGCCAGCAGTCTCTCCACGGCGGGAGAGACCCAGTACTTC.

The chain has TRBV27 and TRBJ2-3; D is unclear. The CDR3 covers 14 residues. Trimming removed 1 base at V and 6 bases at J, with 11 bases between. CDR1 and CDR2 (germline): MNHEY, SMNVEV (reference sequence). CDR3 region: CASSLFSESDTQYF. The CDR3 coding sequence is TGTGCCAGCAGTTTATTTTCAGAGTCTGATACGCAGTATTTT.

The V gene is TRBV21-1, the J gene TRBJ2-5. TRBV21-1 is a recognized pseudogene. The CDR3 extends over 15 amino acids. The CDR3: CASSKSRGRRETQYF. The CDR3 DNA reads as TGTGCCAGCAGCAAAAGTCGAGGCCGGAGAGAGACCCAGTACTTC.

This clonotype was recorded at least ten times. J is TRBJ2-5 and V is TRBV4-1; 9 positions match TRBD1. V lost 0 bases and J lost 2; bases outside the gene matches: 4. The germline gives CDR1 MGHRA, CDR2 YSYEKL. The CDR3 runs to 16 residues. This CDR3 reads CASSQEQTGGQETQYF. DNA of the CDR3: TGCGCCAGCAGCCAAGAACAGACAGGGGGTCAAGAGACCCAGTACTTC.

The genes are TRBV7-2 and TRBJ2-7, with D hard to call. Germline CDR1 and CDR2: SGHTA and FQGNSA. The CDR3 runs to 14 residues. The germline V and J ends were trimmed by 3 bases and 0 bases, with 9 bases remaining between them. The chain's CDR3 is CASSFDPDSYEQYF. DNA of the CDR3: TGTGCCAGCAGCTTCGATCCGGACTCCTACGAGCAGTACTTC.

This clonotype was counted between two and nine times. The V and J genes are TRBV20-1 and TRBJ2-1; 10 nucleotides align to TRBD2. The germline V gene encodes CDR1 DFQATT and CDR2 SNEGSKA (reference sequence). This CDR3 is built from 12 residues. With V trimmed by 3 bases and J by 9 bases, 2 bases remained unmatched. The chain's CDR3 is CSARASGSEQFF. CDR3 DNA sequence: TGCAGTGCTAGGGCTAGCGGGAGTGAGCAGTTCTTC.

The V call is TRBV7-6, the J call TRBJ2-1, with TRBD2 identical over 13 bases. Germline V gene lookup returns CDR1 SGHVS and CDR2 FNYEAQ. Trimming at V came to 5 bases and at J to 8 bases, leaving 6 bases not matched to a gene. This CDR3 region has 15 residues. CDR3 amino acids: CASSPWTSGSHEQFF. CDR3 bases: TGTGCCAGCAGCCCCTGGACTAGCGGGAGCCATGAGCAGTTCTTC.

Only a few counts were recorded for this clonotype. The chain links TRBV9 to TRBJ2-7; D might be TRBD1 or TRBD2, each matching 5 bases. The CDR3 covers 14 residues. The V gene's germline CDR1 is SGDLS and CDR2 YYNGEE. V was clipped by 4 bases and J by 6 bases, with 17 bases between them. DNA for the CDR3: TGTGCCAGCAGCCCCTCCGGGGCCCAGGGCGAGCAGTACTTC. Amino acids: CASSPSGAQGEQYF.

This clonotype showed up just a few times. This chain joins TRBV7-2 and TRBJ2-2; 12 nucleotides align to TRBD2. J gave up 7 bases and V 3 bases, and 0 bases lay outside the gene matches. The CDR3 sequence is 14 residues long. Germline lookup yields CDR1 SGHTA and CDR2 FQGNSA. CDR3: CASSLTSGGGELFF. CDR3 DNA sequence: TGTGCCAGCAGCTTGACTAGCGGGGGCGGGGAGCTGTTTTTT.

This clonotype has only a few counts. The chain carries TRBV5-1 and TRBJ1-6, with D perhaps matching TRBD1 (5 bases). This CDR3 is 16 amino acids long. Germline V CDR1 and CDR2: SGHRS, YFSETQ. The ends were cut back, 4 bases at V and 9 bases at J, with 20 bases in the middle. The CDR3 DNA is TGCGCCAGCAGCCAGACGACAGTCCCGAGCGGTTCACCCCTCCACTTT. Translation: CASSQTTVPSGSPLHF.

This clonotype has only a few counts. Here the CDR3 DNA reads TGCAGTGCTCCAACCCTGAATGAGCAGTTCTTC. This encodes CSAPTLNEQFF. This chain links TRBV20-1 with TRBJ2-1; D unclear. The CDR3 is 11 residues long. Per the germline V gene, CDR1 is DFQATT and CDR2 is SNEGSKA (reference sequence). V shed 5 bases and J shed 7 bases, with 9 bases lying between them.

The chain employs TRBV7-2 and TRBJ2-2; perhaps TRBD1 as D (6 bases). The V gene's germline CDR1 is SGHTA and CDR2 FQGNSA. Deletions cut 3 bases from V and 5 bases from J, with 10 bases between. CDR3 length: 14 amino acids. Written as DNA, the CDR3 is TGTGCCAGCAGCTTGCTACAGGGTACCGGGGAGCTGTTTTTT. Protein sequence: CASSLLQGTGELFF. Full variable domain (missing parts from reference TRBV7-2 and TRBJ2-2): GAGVSQSPSNKVTEKGKDVELRCDPISGHTALYWYRQSLGQGLEFLIYFQGNSAPDKSGLPSDRFSAERTGGSVSTLTIQRTQQEDSAVYLCASSLLQGTGELFFGEGSRLTVL.

This clonotype has just a few counts. The chain recombines TRBV7-9 with TRBJ1-6; a possible D gene is TRBD1 (5 bases). Germline CDR1 and CDR2: SEHNR and FQNEAQ (reference sequence). Trimming shortened V by 2 bases and J by 5 bases, and 7 bases separated the two germline ends. This CDR3 comprises 14 residues. The CDR3 DNA reads as TGTGCCAGCAGCTTATCAGGGAATAATTCACCCCTCCACTTT. Protein: CASSLSGNNSPLHF. The full variable domain, its missing parts supplied by reference TRBV7-9 and TRBJ1-6, is DTGVSQNPRHKITKRGQNVTFRCDPISEHNRLYWYRQTLGQGPEFLTYFQNEAQLEKSRLLSDRFSAERPKGSFSTLEIQRTEQGDSAMYLCASSLSGNNSPLHFGNGTRLTVT.

This clonotype was counted only a few times. The chain carries TRBV11-2 and TRBJ2-7; 9 nucleotides line up with TRBD2. The V gene's germline CDR1 is SGHAT and CDR2 FQNNGV. V trimming: 4 bases; J trimming: 5 bases; junction bases outside the gene matches: 9. This CDR3 region has 15 residues. The CDR3 DNA reads as TGTGCCAGCAGCTACCCGGGACTAGCAAACAACGAGCAGTACTTC. It encodes CASSYPGLANNEQYF.

Only a few counts were recorded for this clonotype. The chain recombines TRBV15 with TRBJ1-3; D might be TRBD1 (6 bases). Germline lookup yields CDR1 LNHNV and CDR2 YYDKDF (reference sequence). The CDR3 length is 17 residues. Trimming left V 1 base short and J 1 base short, with 14 bases between. The CDR3 sequence is CATSRAGQKISGNTIYF. The CDR3 DNA reads TGTGCCACCAGCAGAGCCGGACAGAAGATTTCTGGAAACACCATATATTTT.

The chain recombines TRBV15 with TRBJ2-5, with D uncertain. The CDR3 is 15 residues long. The V and J ends lost 0 bases and 1 base respectively, with 9 bases between them. Germline CDR1 LNHNV, CDR2 YYDKDF (reference sequence). CDR3 sequence (DNA): TGTGCCACCAGCAGAGATCGGCGGCCCCAAGAGACCCAGTACTTC. It encodes CATSRDRRPQETQYF.

This clonotype was seen a few times. The rearrangement links TRBV6-5 to TRBJ2-1, with 10 bases that match TRBD2. Germline CDR1 is MNHEY and CDR2 is SVGAGI. Trimming took 0 bases from V and 6 from J; bases not matched to a gene: 5. The CDR3 sequence is 16 residues long. The CDR3 loop is CASSYSPASGSNEQFF. For the CDR3, the DNA is TGTGCCAGCAGTTACTCTCCGGCTAGCGGGAGCAATGAGCAGTTCTTC.